This T cell receptor (beta chain) was profiled in a study of shared clonotypes between healthy human individuals. V was shortened by 1 base and J by 6 bases, with 13 bases between the two germline ends. Per the germline V gene, CDR1 is SGHTA and CDR2 is FQGNSA. The CDR3 covers 15 residues. The data were produced by immunoSEQ multiplex PCR, yet TCRdb's version contains in-frame clones alone and is incomplete. The table has approximately 2.5 million clones, 90% to 95% seen once. What was sequenced was naive CD4+ T cells from PBMCs. The subset was: CD45RA+ positively selected. The TCR comes from a man between 18 and 29 years old in good health. Some clones in this sample may be carry-over from other donors' samples. This chain connects TRBV7-2 to TRBJ2-1, with no clear D. CDR3 sequence: CASSLEARSSNEQFF. CDR3 nucleotide sequence: TGTGCCAGCAGCTTAGAGGCTAGGAGTAGCAATGAGCAGTTCTTC.